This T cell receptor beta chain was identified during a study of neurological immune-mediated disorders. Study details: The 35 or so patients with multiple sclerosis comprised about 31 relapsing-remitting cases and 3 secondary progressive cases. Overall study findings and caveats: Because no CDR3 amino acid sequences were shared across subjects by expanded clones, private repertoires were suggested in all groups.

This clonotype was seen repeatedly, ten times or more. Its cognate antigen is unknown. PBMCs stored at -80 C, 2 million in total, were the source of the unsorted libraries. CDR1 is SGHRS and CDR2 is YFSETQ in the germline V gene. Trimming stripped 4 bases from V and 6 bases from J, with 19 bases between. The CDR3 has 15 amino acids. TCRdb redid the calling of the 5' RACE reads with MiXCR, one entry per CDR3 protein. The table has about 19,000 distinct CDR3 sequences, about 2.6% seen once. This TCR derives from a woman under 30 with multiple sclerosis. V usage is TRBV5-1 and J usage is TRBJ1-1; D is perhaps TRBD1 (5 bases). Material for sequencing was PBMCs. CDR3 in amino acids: CASSPEAGPWAEAFF. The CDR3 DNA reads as TGCGCCAGCAGCCCGGAGGCGGGACCCTGGGCTGAAGCTTTCTTT.